Below, 16 T cell receptor beta chains from the same sample are listed, as sequenced in a study of T cells after posttransplantation cyclophosphamide (dated by TCRdb to the mid-2010s). Library construction relied on the immunoSEQ multiplex PCR assay. The clones in this table, taken by TCRdb from immuneACCESS, are in-frame only. Not every clone is retained; where verified, under half of the shortfall comes from an unresolved V gene, and the cause of the rest is unknown. The sample table contains tens of thousands of clones; only one count was recorded for 85% to 90% of them. The top ten clones comprise roughly 2.8% of the sample. Sequencing was done on a sample of PBMCs. These receptors were obtained from a man in his thirties or forties with a blood cancer, CMV-positive, and with a related stem cell donor.

The chain links TRBV14 to TRBJ2-7; 9 nucleotides align to TRBD1. V lost 1 base to trimming and J lost 6 bases; unmatched junction nucleotides: 7. This CDR3 is 15 amino acids long. Germline V gene lookup returns CDR1 SGHDN and CDR2 FVKESK. The DNA of the CDR3 is TGTGCCAGCAGCCAAGTCACAGGGGGCGGAGGCGAGCAGTACTTC. Translation gives CASSQVTGGGGEQYF.

The chain joins TRBV9 to TRBJ2-5; the D gene is possibly TRBD1 (7 bases). The V end was cut by 4 bases, the J end by 1 base, with 14 bases between. CDR3 length: 15 amino acids. Germline values: CDR1 SGDLS, CDR2 YYNGEE. The CDR3 protein is CASSPGGLAQETQYF. Here the CDR3 DNA reads TGTGCCAGCAGCCCAGGGGGGCTAGCCCAAGAGACCCAGTACTTC. The variable domain in full, with the rest retrieved from reference TRBV9 and TRBJ2-5, is DSGVTQTPKHLITATGQRVTLRCSPRSGDLSVYWYQQSLDQGLQFLIQYYNGEERAKGNILERFSAQQFPDLHSELNLSSLELGDSALYFCASSPGGLAQETQYFGPGTRLLVL.

The chain employs TRBV28 and TRBJ2-3; D gene ambiguous. The V end was cut by 4 bases, the J end by 0 bases, with 8 bases between. The CDR3 is 14 residues long. Germline lookup yields CDR1 MDHEN and CDR2 SYDVKM. The DNA of the CDR3 is TGTGCCAGCAGTTCCTTAGCTAGCACAGATACGCAGTATTTT. Protein sequence: CASSSLASTDTQYF. The variable domain in full, completed from reference TRBV28 and TRBJ2-3, reads DVKVTQSSRYLVKRTGEKVFLECVQDMDHENMFWYRQDPGLGLRLIYFSYDVKMKEKGDIPEGYSVSREKKERFSLILESASTNQTSMYLCASSSLASTDTQYFGPGTRLTVL.

This sequence joins TRBV5-5 and TRBJ2-1, with 10 positions matching TRBD2. The CDR3 sequence is 16 residues long. The V and J ends lost 1 base and 1 base, in that order; junction bases with no gene match: 2. The germline V gene has CDR1 SGHKS and CDR2 YYEKEE (reference sequence). This CDR3 reads CASSLLLAGSYNEQFF. As DNA, the CDR3 is TGTGCCAGCAGCTTGTTACTAGCGGGATCCTACAATGAGCAGTTCTTC.

The chain uses TRBV7-6 and TRBJ2-1, with D perhaps matching TRBD1 (6 bases). Germline assignment: CDR1 SGHVS and CDR2 FNYEAQ. The CDR3 loop spans 15 amino acids. With 5 bases removed from V and 5 bases from J, the gap between germline ends came to 16 bases. CDR3 residues: CASSVQQGTDNEQFF. CDR3 in DNA: TGTGCCAGCAGCGTGCAGCAGGGGACCGACAATGAGCAGTTCTTC. The full variable domain, rest sourced from reference TRBV7-6 and TRBJ2-1, is GAGVSQSPRYKVTKRGQDVALRCDPISGHVSLYWYRQALGQGPEFLTYFNYEAQQDKSGLPNDRFSAERPEGSISTLTIQRTEQRDSAMYRCASSVQQGTDNEQFFGPGTRLTVL.

The chain carries TRBV7-9 and TRBJ2-5, with 9 bases identical to TRBD1. Germline CDR1 and CDR2: SEHNR and FQNEAQ (reference sequence). This CDR3 is built from 15 residues. V was clipped by 5 bases and J by 5 bases; unmatched bases: 9. The CDR3 loop is CASSPGQGRFETQYF. CDR3 DNA: TGTGCCAGCAGCCCCGGACAGGGGAGATTTGAGACCCAGTACTTC.

V gene TRBV18 combines with J gene TRBJ1-4; TRBD1 matches 9 bases. Trimming cost V 2 bases and J 5 bases; bases outside gene matches: 0. The CDR3 spans 14 residues. Germline values: CDR1 KGHSH, CDR2 LQKENI. CDR3 protein: CASSPGTGNEKLFF. The CDR3, as DNA: TGTGCCAGCTCACCAGGGACAGGGAATGAAAAACTGTTTTTT.

This sequence joins TRBV5-1 and TRBJ1-2; 7 bases align to TRBD1. V lost 0 bases and J lost 8; bases outside the gene matches: 16. Germline V CDR1 and CDR2: SGHRS, YFSETQ. The CDR3 covers 17 residues. The CDR3 sequence: CASSLGGLRGMAEGYTF. The DNA for the CDR3 is TGCGCCAGCAGCTTGGGGGGCCTCAGGGGGATGGCAGAGGGCTACACCTTC.

The chain has TRBV5-6 and TRBJ2-7, with 7 positions matching TRBD2. V lost 4 bases to trimming and J lost 0 bases; unmatched junction nucleotides: 10. Germline CDR1 is SGHDT and CDR2 is YYEEEE. This CDR3 comprises 16 residues. In nucleotides, the CDR3 is TGTGCCAGCAGCCGTCGGGCTAGCGGTACCTCCTACGAGCAGTACTTC. It specifies CASSRRASGTSYEQYF.

This clone showed up just once. This sequence joins TRBV5-5 and TRBJ2-2, with TRBD2 as a possible D gene (5 bases). Trimming took off 2 bases at V and 0 bases at J, with 8 bases between the two ends. The CDR3 covers 15 residues. Germline assignment: CDR1 SGHKS and CDR2 YYEKEE (reference sequence). The CDR3 loop reads CASSFGETNTGELFF. For the CDR3, the DNA is TGTGCCAGCAGCTTCGGGGAAACGAACACCGGGGAGCTGTTTTTT.

J is TRBJ2-1 and V is TRBV6-5; 11 bases are a match to TRBD2. Germline values: CDR1 MNHEY, CDR2 SVGAGI. This CDR3 spans 15 amino acids. J lost 4 bases, V lost 6 bases, and 5 bases had no gene match. This CDR3 is CASRPLAGGYNEQFF. The CDR3 nucleotides read TGTGCCAGCAGGCCCCTAGCGGGAGGTTACAATGAGCAGTTCTTC.

This chain joins TRBV6-5 and TRBJ2-2; D is perhaps TRBD1 (6 bases). The CDR3 sequence is 14 residues long. V was trimmed by 7 bases and J by 3 bases, leaving 12 bases between them. Germline-derived CDR1 and CDR2 are MNHEY and SVGAGI. The CDR3 DNA follows: TGTGCCAGCACCAGGGGCAGGGACACCGGGGAGCTGTTTTTT. Translation: CASTRGRDTGELFF.

V gene TRBV5-6 combines with J gene TRBJ1-1; 7 bases are shared with TRBD1. The V and J ends lost 4 bases and 2 bases, in that order; junction bases with no gene match: 8. Germline V gives CDR1 SGHDT, CDR2 YYEEEE. The CDR3 sequence is 15 residues long. The CDR3 coding sequence is TGTGCCAGCAGCCTGATCGGGACAGCCAACACTGAAGCTTTCTTT. Amino acids: CASSLIGTANTEAFF.

This chain connects TRBV5-1 to TRBJ1-4, with D maybe TRBD1 (6 bases). The ends were cut back, 4 bases at V and 4 bases at J, with 11 bases in the middle. This CDR3 has 14 residues. Germline V gene lookup returns CDR1 SGHRS and CDR2 YFSETQ. The CDR3 nucleotides read TGCGCCAGCAGCCATGGGACATATAATGAAAAACTGTTTTTT. Its protein is CASSHGTYNEKLFF.

This clone was observed a handful of times. V is TRBV2 and J is TRBJ1-4; 9 bases are shared with TRBD1. CDR1 and CDR2 from the germline V gene are SNHLY and FYNNEI. The V and J ends lost 3 bases and 11 bases, in that order; junction bases with no gene match: 13. This CDR3 is 16 amino acids long. DNA of the CDR3: TGTGCCAGCAGTGAGACAGGGGGAGGCCCCAATGGCAAACTGTTTTTT. It specifies CASSETGGGPNGKLFF. Complete variable domain (other parts from reference TRBV2 and TRBJ1-4): EPEVTQTPSHQVTQMGQEVILRCVPISNHLYFYWYRQILGQKVEFLVSFYNNEISEKSEIFDDQFSVERPDGSNFTLKIRSTKLEDSAMYFCASSETGGGPNGKLFFGSGTQLSVL.

J is TRBJ2-5 and V is TRBV6-5; TRBD2 aligns across 7 bases. The CDR3 runs 14 residues. J was trimmed by 4 bases and V by 2 bases; bases with no gene match: 4. Germline V CDR1 and CDR2: MNHEY, SVGAGI. In nucleotides, the CDR3 is TGTGCCAGCAGTTACGGTTGGGGGGGAGAGACCCAGTACTTC. Its translation: CASSYGWGGETQYF.